This is a list of T cell receptor beta chains from one sample in a study of blood T cell repertoires in COVID-19. Sequencing was performed with immunoSEQ multiplex PCR; in TCRdb, only in-frame clones are kept and a portion is missing. The sample consists of 150,000 to 200,000 clones, about 80% of them appearing once. What was sequenced was peripheral blood. The receptors shown here come from a woman aged 80 or over with acute or convalescent COVID-19. Each CDR3 is given with its conserved first and last residue. A D gene is named only where the DNA matches it firmly. Not every row has a clone size; where given, it reads once, few, many or a size class.

cdr3_aa | cdr3_nt | d_call | cdr3_length | j_call | v_call | clone_size
CASSLTGASSAFF | TGTGCCAGCAGCCTGACAGGGGCGTCATCAGCTTTCTTT | TRBD1 | 13 | TRBJ1-1 | TRBV6-5 | .
CASSQDSGTGELFF | TGTGCCAGCAGCCAAGATTCAGGCACCGGGGAGCTGTTTTTT | . | 14 | TRBJ2-2 | TRBV14 | .
CASSPDRHSGNTIYF | TGTGCCAGCAGTCCCGACCGACACTCTGGAAACACCATATATTTT | . | 15 | TRBJ1-3 | TRBV27 | .
CASSPSWRSSYEQYF | TGCGCCAGCAGCCCTAGTTGGCGGAGCTCCTACGAGCAGTACTTC | . | 15 | TRBJ2-7 | TRBV5-1 | .
CASSTDTGTEAFF | TGTGCCAGCAGTACCGACACGGGGACTGAAGCTTTCTTT | . | 13 | TRBJ1-1 | TRBV27 | few
CASSPGGRQNTIYF | TGTGCCAGTAGCCCCGGGGGACGGCAAAACACCATATATTTT | . | 14 | TRBJ1-3 | TRBV19 | .
CATSRDWDRNEKLFF | TGTGCCACCAGCAGAGATTGGGACAGAAATGAAAAACTGTTTTTT | TRBD1 | 15 | TRBJ1-4 | TRBV15 | once
CSGGGYNEQFF | TGCAGTGGCGGAGGTTACAATGAGCAGTTCTTC | . | 11 | TRBJ2-1 | TRBV20-1 | .
CSVGWDRGRDTQYF | TGCAGCGTTGGGTGGGACAGGGGGCGAGATACGCAGTATTTT | TRBD1 | 14 | TRBJ2-3 | TRBV29-1 | .
CASSESPAEDTDTQYF | TGCGCCAGCAGTGAGTCGCCAGCGGAGGACACAGATACGCAGTATTTT | . | 16 | TRBJ2-3 | TRBV10-1 | .
CASRASGSSINEQFF | TGTGCCAGCAGGGCTAGCGGGAGCTCAATCAATGAGCAGTTCTTC | TRBD2 | 15 | TRBJ2-1 | TRBV9 | .
CASSVKMGSTEAFF | TGCGCCAGCAGCGTGAAAATGGGGAGCACTGAAGCTTTCTTT | . | 14 | TRBJ1-1 | TRBV5-1 | once
CASNVGVGNEQFF | TGTGCCAGCAATGTAGGGGTGGGCAATGAGCAGTTCTTC | . | 13 | TRBJ2-1 | TRBV2 | .
CASSPGGNTGELFF | TGTGCCAGCAGCCCCGGGGGAAACACCGGGGAGCTGTTTTTT | . | 14 | TRBJ2-2 | TRBV5-4 | .
CSAETEYEQYF | TGCAGTGCGGAGACAGAATACGAGCAGTACTTC | . | 11 | TRBJ2-7 | TRBV20-1 | .
CAWSVESNQPQHF | TGTGCCTGGAGTGTGGAGAGCAATCAGCCCCAGCATTTT | . | 13 | TRBJ1-5 | TRBV30 | .
CASSLSIQETQYF | TGCGCCAGCAGCTTATCTATTCAAGAGACCCAGTACTTC | . | 13 | TRBJ2-5 | TRBV5-1 | .
CASSPQNSIQETQYF | TGTGCCAGCTCACCACAGAACAGCATACAAGAGACCCAGTACTTC | . | 15 | TRBJ2-5 | TRBV18 | .
CASSRTGSNTGELFF | TGTGCCAGCAGCCGGACAGGTTCGAACACCGGGGAGCTGTTTTTT | TRBD1 | 15 | TRBJ2-2 | TRBV6-5 | .
CASSLDPHLGREDYGYTF | TGTGCCAGCAGCTTAGACCCCCACCTGGGCAGGGAGGACTATGGCTACACCTTC | . | 18 | TRBJ1-2 | TRBV7-8 | .
CAISDPSGTGNTEAFF | TGTGCCATCAGTGACCCCTCTGGGACAGGGAACACTGAAGCTTTCTTT | TRBD1 | 16 | TRBJ1-1 | TRBV10-3 | .
CAISRTGNTEAFF | TGTGCCATCAGTAGGACAGGGAACACTGAAGCTTTCTTT | TRBD1 | 13 | TRBJ1-1 | TRBV10-3 | .
CASSFTGRNTEAFF | TGCGCCAGCAGCTTCACAGGAAGGAACACTGAAGCTTTCTTT | . | 14 | TRBJ1-1 | TRBV5-1 | .
CAWSVLKGQGQETQYF | TGTGCCTGGAGTGTACTAAAGGGACAGGGCCAAGAGACCCAGTACTTC | TRBD1 | 16 | TRBJ2-5 | TRBV30 | .
CASSLVAGGRQPQHF | TGCGCCAGCAGCTTGGTCGCAGGGGGCCGGCAGCCCCAGCATTTT | TRBD1 | 15 | TRBJ1-5 | TRBV5-1 | .
CASSQDFQGTGGYTF | TGCGCCAGCAGCCAAGATTTTCAGGGGACCGGTGGCTACACCTTC | . | 15 | TRBJ1-2 | TRBV4-1 | .
CASARERKEKLFF | TGTGCTAGTGCCCGTGAGCGGAAGGAAAAACTGTTTTTT | . | 13 | TRBJ1-4 | TRBV12-5 | .
CASSLTSDLGEQYF | TGTGCCAGCAGCTTGACTAGCGACCTGGGGGAGCAGTACTTC | TRBD2 | 14 | TRBJ2-7 | TRBV6-5 | .
CASMTGSTGNTIYF | TGTGCCAGTATGACAGGGTCCACTGGAAACACCATATATTTT | TRBD1 | 14 | TRBJ1-3 | TRBV19 | .
CSAFTDTQYF | TGCAGCGCCTTCACAGATACGCAGTATTTT | . | 10 | TRBJ2-3 | TRBV29-1 | .
CASRRETNYGYTF | TGTGCCAGCCGGAGAGAAACTAACTATGGCTACACCTTC | . | 13 | TRBJ1-2 | TRBV2 | .
CAWSRMGREKLFF | TGTGCCTGGAGTAGAATGGGGAGGGAAAAACTGTTTTTT | . | 13 | TRBJ1-4 | TRBV30 | .
CATKVPSATDTQYF | TGTGCCACCAAGGTCCCTAGCGCTACGGATACGCAGTATTTT | . | 14 | TRBJ2-3 | TRBV5-4 | .
CASRDRGRDTEAFF | TGCGCCAGCAGGGACCGAGGGAGGGACACTGAAGCTTTCTTT | . | 14 | TRBJ1-1 | TRBV5-1 | once